This T cell receptor (beta chain) was found in a study of T cells after posttransplantation cyclophosphamide (dated by TCRdb to the mid-2010s). In terms of the full investigation: Using TRB sequencing, the study followed how the T cell repertoire reconstituted after myeloablative bone marrow transplantation in which posttransplantation cyclophosphamide served as GVHD prophylaxis. Samples from 30 to 35 PTCy-treated patients, along with samples from roughly 15 of their related bone marrow donors, underwent antigen receptor sequencing. Blood from all 35 or so PTCy patients with 1-year posttransplant specimens was subjected to TRB sequencing. Up to 3 additional blood samples from 2 to 5.2 years after transplant were also TRB-sequenced in 3 patients, as was pretransplant blood from a handful of patients. TRA and TRB clonality were tightly correlated in about 10 samples, so subsequent TCR analyses focused on TRB only. Public TRB sequences were compared against a database of over 3,000 sequences linked to responses to pathogens, tumor antigens, self-antigens and alloantigens.

General conclusions and limits of the study: At 1-2 months, donor-recipient similarity was low but rose over the first year, and the later blood repertoires were often dominated by donor CD8+ memory clones. The TRB repertoires of T cells infiltrating skin or GI tract showed only limited overlap with the TRB repertoires of T cells in blood. Across approximately 45 patients, TRB clonality was highly associated with recipient CMV seropositivity and CMV reactivation, and diversity in PTCy patients was similar to diversity in CNI/methotrexate controls.

TRB sequencing was run on genomic DNA with either the immunoSEQ assay at survey resolution or the hsTCRB kit. In the source study's methods: The immunoSEQ software handled the initial read processing, while the LymphoSeq R package was used for the repertoire analyses. Clonality was calculated as 1 minus normalized Shannon entropy, and the Gini coefficient was also calculated for each TRB dataset. Phenotypes of unsorted samples were inferred by mapping TRB sequences from sorted subsets of the recipient or donor onto unsorted samples of the same recipient. In its TCRdb copy, this immuneACCESS table keeps in-frame sequences only and misses some clones. Where compared with another copy, unresolved V genes explain less than half of these, and the others have no known cause. V and J calls and clone size are given by that table; D and trimming were obtained from the DNA. For this sample the table gives 5,500 to 8,000 clones, of which 90% to 95% were detected only once. The ten largest clones add up to around 4.5% of the sample.

The V and J ends are trimmed by 5 bases and 6 bases, leaving 16 bases between them. The CDR3 starts with the cysteine, ends with the phenylalanine, and has 15 residues. Only the CDR3 DNA is retained, 45 bases long and in frame from the first base. The germline V gene (reference sequence) yields PRHDT for CDR1 and FYEKMQ for CDR2. Per the publication, the treatment or condition label means: high-dose cyclophosphamide on days +3 and +4 as single-agent GVHD prophylaxis. For conditioning, the PTCy patients got busulfan and fludarabine, then a related or unrelated marrow graft, followed by cyclophosphamide on days +3 and +4. The PTCy-treated patients were drawn from a prospective, multi-institutional clinical trial. Peripheral blood and bone marrow mononuclear cells were isolated by Ficoll-Hypaque density centrifugation and cryopreserved. CD4+ and CD8+ T cells, including naive and memory subsets, were sorted by FACS on a FACSAria II.

Turning to this clone: It has no known antigen specificity. Qualities for individual bases were not recorded, and no much larger clone is one base off.

The starting material was CD8+ T cells sorted from blood, obtained after allogeneic stem cell transplant with posttransplant cyclophosphamide. The sequence was obtained from a male patient aged 60 to 75 who received an allogeneic stem cell transplant from a related donor and was CMV-positive. Some T cells present after a transplant may be cells of the graft donor. Recombination connected TRBV13 to TRBJ1-4, with TRBD1 perhaps the D gene, on 5 matching bases. The CDR3 has the sequence CASSAPQGSDEKLFF. The DNA sequence is TGTGCCAGCAGCGCCCCGCAGGGATCGGATGAAAAACTGTTTTTT.